What follows is one TCR beta chain and its context. Germline values: CDR1 MNHEY, CDR2 SMNVEV (reference sequence). Germline trimming cut 6 bases from V and 3 bases from J; bases unmatched to any gene: 5. CDR3 length: 14 amino acids. The record originates from a study of blood T cell repertoires in COVID-19. Study-level information: Samples came from the United States, Italy and Spain, spanning acute and convalescent COVID-19. T cells, B-cell-depleted T cells, or PBMCs provided the cDNA or gDNA that served as material.

How the authors handled the data: Amplification of reference gene primers was used by the study to estimate nucleated cell counts. Measured with immunoSEQ multiplex PCR; TCRdb has only the in-frame clones, and not every one. V and J calls and clone size are as listed in that table; D and trimming were resolved from the DNA. Of about 170,000 clones detected, roughly 93% appear once; the ten largest clones hold around 4.8%. Seattle patient enrollment occurred during active infection, with longitudinal follow-up thereafter. The clonotype comes from a man younger than 30 with COVID-19, enrolled during active disease. The chain combines TRBV27 with TRBJ2-7; TRBD2 matches 10 bases. Input material: peripheral blood. The CDR3 DNA follows: TGTGCCAGCAGCGAGGTAGCGGGGGGCTACGAGCAGTACTTC. Protein sequence: CASSEVAGGYEQYF.